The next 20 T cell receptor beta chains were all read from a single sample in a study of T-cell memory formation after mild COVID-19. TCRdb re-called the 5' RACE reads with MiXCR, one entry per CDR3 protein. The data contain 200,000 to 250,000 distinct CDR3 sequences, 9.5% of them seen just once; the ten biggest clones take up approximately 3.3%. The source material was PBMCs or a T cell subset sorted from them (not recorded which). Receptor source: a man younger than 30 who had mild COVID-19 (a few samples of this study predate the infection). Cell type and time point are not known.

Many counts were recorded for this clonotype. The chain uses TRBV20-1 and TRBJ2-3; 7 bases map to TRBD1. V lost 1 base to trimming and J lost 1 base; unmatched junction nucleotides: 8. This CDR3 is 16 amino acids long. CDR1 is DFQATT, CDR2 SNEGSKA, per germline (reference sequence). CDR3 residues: CSARARDSGRTDTQYF. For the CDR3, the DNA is TGCAGTGCTAGAGCCCGGGACAGCGGACGCACAGATACGCAGTATTTT.

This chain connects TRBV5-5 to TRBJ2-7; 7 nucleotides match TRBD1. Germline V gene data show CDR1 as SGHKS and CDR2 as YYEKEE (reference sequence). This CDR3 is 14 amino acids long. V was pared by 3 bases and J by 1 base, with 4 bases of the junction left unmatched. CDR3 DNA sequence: TGTGCCAGCAGCTATATGGGACAGTCCTACGAGCAGTACTTC. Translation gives CASSYMGQSYEQYF.

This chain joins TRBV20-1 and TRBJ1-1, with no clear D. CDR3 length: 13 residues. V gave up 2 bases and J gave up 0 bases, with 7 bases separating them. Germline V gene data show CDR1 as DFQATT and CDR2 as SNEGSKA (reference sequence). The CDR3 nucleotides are TGCAGTGCTAGAACCAGGCTGAACACTGAAGCTTTCTTT. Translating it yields CSARTRLNTEAFF.

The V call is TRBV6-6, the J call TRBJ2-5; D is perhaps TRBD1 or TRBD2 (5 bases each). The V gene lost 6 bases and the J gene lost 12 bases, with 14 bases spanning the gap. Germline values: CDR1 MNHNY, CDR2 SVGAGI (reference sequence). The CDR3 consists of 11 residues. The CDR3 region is CASSSAGTEYF. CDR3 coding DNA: TGTGCCAGCAGCTCTGCCGGGACGGAGTACTTC.

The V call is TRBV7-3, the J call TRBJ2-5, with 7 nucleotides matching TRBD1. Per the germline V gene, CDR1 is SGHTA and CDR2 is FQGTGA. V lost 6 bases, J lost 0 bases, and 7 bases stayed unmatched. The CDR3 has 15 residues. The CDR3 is CASSRQGWDQETQYF. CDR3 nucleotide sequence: TGTGCCAGCAGTAGACAGGGTTGGGACCAAGAGACCCAGTACTTC.

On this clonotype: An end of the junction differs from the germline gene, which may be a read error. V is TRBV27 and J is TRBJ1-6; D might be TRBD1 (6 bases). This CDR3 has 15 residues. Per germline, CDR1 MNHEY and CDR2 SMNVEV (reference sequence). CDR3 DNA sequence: TGTGCCAGCAGTTCGGACAGATCCTGTAATTCACCCCTCCACTTT. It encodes CASSSDRSCNSPLHF.

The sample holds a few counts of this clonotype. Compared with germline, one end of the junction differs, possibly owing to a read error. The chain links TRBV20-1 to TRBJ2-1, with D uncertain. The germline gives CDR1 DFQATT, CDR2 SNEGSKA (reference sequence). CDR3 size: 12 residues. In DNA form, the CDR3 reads TGTAGTGCTAGGGCGGCTCACAATGAGCAGTTCTTC. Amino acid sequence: CSARAAHNEQFF.

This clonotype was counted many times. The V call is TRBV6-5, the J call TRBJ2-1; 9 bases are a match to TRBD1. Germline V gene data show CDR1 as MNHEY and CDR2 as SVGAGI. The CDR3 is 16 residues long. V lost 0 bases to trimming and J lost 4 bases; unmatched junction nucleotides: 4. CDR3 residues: CASSYSPGQGYNEQFF. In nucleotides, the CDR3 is TGTGCCAGCAGTTACTCTCCGGGACAGGGATACAATGAGCAGTTCTTC.

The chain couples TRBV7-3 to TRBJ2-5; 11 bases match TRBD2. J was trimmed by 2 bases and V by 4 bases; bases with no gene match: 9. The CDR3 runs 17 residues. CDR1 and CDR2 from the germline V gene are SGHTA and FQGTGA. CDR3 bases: TGTGCCAGCAGCTCCATAGCGGGGGGGATTAATCAAGAGACCCAGTACTTC. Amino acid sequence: CASSSIAGGINQETQYF.

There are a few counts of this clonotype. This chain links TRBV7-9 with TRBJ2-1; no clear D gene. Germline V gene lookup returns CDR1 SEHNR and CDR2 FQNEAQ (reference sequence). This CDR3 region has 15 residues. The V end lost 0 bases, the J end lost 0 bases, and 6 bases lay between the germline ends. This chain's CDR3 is CASSLAESSYNEQFF. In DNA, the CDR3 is TGTGCCAGCAGCTTAGCGGAGAGCTCCTACAATGAGCAGTTCTTC.

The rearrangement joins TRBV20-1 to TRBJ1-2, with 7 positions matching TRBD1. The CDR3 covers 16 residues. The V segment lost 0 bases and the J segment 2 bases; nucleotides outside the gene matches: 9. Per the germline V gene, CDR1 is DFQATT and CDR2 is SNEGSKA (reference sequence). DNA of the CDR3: TGCAGTGCTAGAGATTCGGCCGGGACAGTAAACTATGGCTACACCTTC. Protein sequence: CSARDSAGTVNYGYTF.

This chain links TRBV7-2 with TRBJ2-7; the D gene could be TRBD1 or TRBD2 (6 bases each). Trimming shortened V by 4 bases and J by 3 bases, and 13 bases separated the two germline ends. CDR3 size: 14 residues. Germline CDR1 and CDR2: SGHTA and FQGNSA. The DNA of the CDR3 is TGTGCCAGCAGCTCTTGTGGGGGGCACTACGAGCAGTACGTC. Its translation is CASSSCGGHYEQYV.

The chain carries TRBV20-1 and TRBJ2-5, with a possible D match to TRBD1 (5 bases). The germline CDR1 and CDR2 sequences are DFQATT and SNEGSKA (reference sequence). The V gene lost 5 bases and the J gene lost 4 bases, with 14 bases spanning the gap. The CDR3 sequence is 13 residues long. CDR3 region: CSAPAGRRETQYF. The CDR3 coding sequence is TGCAGTGCTCCGGCAGGGCGGAGAGAGACCCAGTACTTC.

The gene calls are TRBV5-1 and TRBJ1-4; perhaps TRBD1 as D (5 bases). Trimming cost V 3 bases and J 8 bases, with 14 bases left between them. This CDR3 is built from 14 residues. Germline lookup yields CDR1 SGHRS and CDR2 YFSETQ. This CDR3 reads CASSSGKGGEKLFF. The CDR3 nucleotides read TGCGCCAGCAGCTCAGGGAAAGGAGGAGAAAAACTGTTTTTT.

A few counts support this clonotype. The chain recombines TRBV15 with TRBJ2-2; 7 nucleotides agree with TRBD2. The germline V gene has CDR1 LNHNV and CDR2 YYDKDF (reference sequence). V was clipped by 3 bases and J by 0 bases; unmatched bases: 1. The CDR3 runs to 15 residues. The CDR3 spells CATSSGGSNTGELFF. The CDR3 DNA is TGTGCCACCAGCAGCGGGGGGTCGAACACCGGGGAGCTGTTTTTT.

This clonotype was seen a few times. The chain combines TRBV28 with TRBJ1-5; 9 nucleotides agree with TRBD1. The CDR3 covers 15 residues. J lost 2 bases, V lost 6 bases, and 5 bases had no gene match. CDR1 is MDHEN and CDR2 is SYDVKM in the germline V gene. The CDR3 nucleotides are TGTGCCAGCAGGTGGGGACAGGGCGGCAATCAGCCCCAGCATTTT. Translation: CASRWGQGGNQPQHF.

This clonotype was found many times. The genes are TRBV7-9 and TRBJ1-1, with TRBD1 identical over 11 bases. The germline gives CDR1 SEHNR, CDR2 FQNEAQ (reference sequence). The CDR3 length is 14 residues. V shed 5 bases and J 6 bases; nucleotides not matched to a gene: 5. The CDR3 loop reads CASSMDRGLSEAFF. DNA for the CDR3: TGTGCCAGCAGCATGGACAGGGGGCTCTCTGAAGCTTTCTTT.

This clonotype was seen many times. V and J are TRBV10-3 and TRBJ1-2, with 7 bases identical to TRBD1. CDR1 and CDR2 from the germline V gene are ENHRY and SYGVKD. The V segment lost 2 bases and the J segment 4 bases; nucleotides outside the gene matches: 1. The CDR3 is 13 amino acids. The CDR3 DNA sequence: TGTGCCATCAGTGAGCAGGGGGGCTATGGCTACACCTTC. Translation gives CAISEQGGYGYTF.

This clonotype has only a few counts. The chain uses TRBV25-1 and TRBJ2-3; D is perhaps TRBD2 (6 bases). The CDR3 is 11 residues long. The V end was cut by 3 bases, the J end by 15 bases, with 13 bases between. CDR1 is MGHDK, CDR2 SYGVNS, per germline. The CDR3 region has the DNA TGTGCCAGCAGTGAGACGGCGGGACGATATTTT. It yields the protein CASSETAGRYF.

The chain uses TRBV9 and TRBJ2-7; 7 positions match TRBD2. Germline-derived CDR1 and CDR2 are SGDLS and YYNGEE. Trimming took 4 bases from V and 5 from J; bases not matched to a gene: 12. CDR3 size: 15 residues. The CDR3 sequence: CASSPGGRGFNEQYV. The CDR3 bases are TGTGCCAGCAGCCCCGGGGGGAGGGGTTTTAACGAGCAGTACGTC.